The rows below give T cell receptor beta chains drawn from one sample of a study of OX40 agonist ivuxolimab in advanced cancers. TCRdb's copy holds only in-frame clones and misses some; the assay was immunoSEQ multiplex PCR. Counted here are some 87,000 clones, around nine tenths occurring once; the ten biggest clones make up 0.6% to 0.85%. The sample consisted of CD4+ or CD8+ T cells sorted from blood, taken in a trial of the OX40 agonist ivuxolimab. The source of these receptors is an adult with an advanced solid tumor such as melanoma, head and neck, liver or kidney cancer. CDR3s include the opening cysteine and the closing phenylalanine or tryptophan. A D gene is named only where the DNA matches it firmly. Clone size is stated in some rows and not others, as once, few, many or a class when expanded.

TRBV7-2,-,TRBJ1-2,-,TGTGCCAGCAGCCCTGACGGAAACTATGGCTACACCTTC,CASSPDGNYGYTF
TRBV6-6,-,TRBJ1-5,-,TGTGCCAGCAGTTACATCGACAGCAATCAGCCCCAGCATTTT,CASSYIDSNQPQHF
TRBV15,-,TRBJ2-1,-,TGTGCCACCAGCAGATCCAGAGGAAGCTCCTACAATGAGCAGTTCTTC,CATSRSRGSSYNEQFF
TRBV5-8,-,TRBJ2-4,TRBD2,TGTGCCAGCAGACAGCGGGGGGGCCGGTACATTCAGTACTTC,CASRQRGGRYIQYF
TRBV6-6,-,TRBJ2-3,-,TGTGCCAGCAGTTACGGGGCAAGCACAGATACGCAGTATTTT,CASSYGASTDTQYF
TRBV9,-,TRBJ2-3,-,TGTGCCAGCAGCGTAAAAGGCGCCCCTAGCACAGATACGCAGTATTTT,CASSVKGAPSTDTQYF
TRBV5-1,-,TRBJ2-2,TRBD1,TGCGCCAGCAGCCCCAGGACAGGTTCGAACACCGGGGAGCTGTTTTTT,CASSPRTGSNTGELFF
TRBV7-8,-,TRBJ1-2,-,TGTGCCAGCAGCTCGACAGGTTCGGGCTACACCTTC,CASSSTGSGYTF
TRBV27,-,TRBJ1-5,-,TGTGCCAGCAGTGTAGGCCTCGAGGGCGGTCAGCCCCAGCATTTT,CASSVGLEGGQPQHF
TRBV18,-,TRBJ1-5,-,TGTGCCAGCTCACCACCGGGAACCCAGGGCCATCAGCCCCAGCATTTT,CASSPPGTQGHQPQHF
TRBV19,few,TRBJ1-1,TRBD1,TGTGCCAGTAGTCCTTCACAGGGGGCACGCACTGAAGCTTTCTTT,CASSPSQGARTEAFF
TRBV5-4,-,TRBJ1-3,TRBD1,TGTGCCAGCAGCCGACAGGGCTCTGGAAACACCATATATTTT,CASSRQGSGNTIYF
TRBV28,-,TRBJ1-2,-,TGTGCCAGCAGTTTATTACAGACTTCCTATGGCTACACCTTC,CASSLLQTSYGYTF
TRBV6-6,-,TRBJ1-5,-,TGTGCCAGCAGCCAGGACAGAAATAGCAATCAGCCCCAGCATTTT,CASSQDRNSNQPQHF
TRBV7-2,few,TRBJ2-7,-,TGTGCCAGCAGCTCTGGGGGGGGCGGCGCTAACGAGCAGTACTTC,CASSSGGGGANEQYF
TRBV4-1,-,TRBJ2-3,-,TGCGCCAGCAGCCAAGGGAACGCCCAGCGCACAGATACGCAGTATTTT,CASSQGNAQRTDTQYF
TRBV2,-,TRBJ1-1,-,TGTGCCAGCAGGGGGCAAGGCACTGAAGCTTTCTTT,CASRGQGTEAFF
TRBV5-1,once,TRBJ2-5,TRBD1,TGCGCCAGCAGCATGGGACAGGGAGAAGAGACCCAGTACTTC,CASSMGQGEETQYF
TRBV6-6,-,TRBJ1-2,-,TGTGCCAGCAGTTACCACAACGCCAATTCGGACTATGGCTACACCTTC,CASSYHNANSDYGYTF
TRBV28,-,TRBJ1-1,-,TGTGCCAGCAGTTTGCGGGGGGTGAACACTGAAGCTTTCTTT,CASSLRGVNTEAFF
TRBV18,-,TRBJ2-5,-,TGTGCCAGCTCCCAGGGTGTCGAAGAGACCCAGTACTTC,CASSQGVEETQYF
TRBV2,-,TRBJ1-5,-,TGTGCCAGCAGTGAAGCAAGCGGAAATCAGCCCCAGCATTTT,CASSEASGNQPQHF
TRBV5-1,-,TRBJ1-2,-,TGCGCCAGCAGCTTGACAGGGACCGAGAGCTATGGCTACACCTTC,CASSLTGTESYGYTF
TRBV5-1,-,TRBJ1-1,-,TGCGCCAGCAGCTTAAAGGGGGACATTAACACTGAAGCTTTCTTT,CASSLKGDINTEAFF
TRBV19,-,TRBJ1-4,TRBD1,TGTGCCAGTAGTATACAGGGGGGTGAAAAACTGTTTTTT,CASSIQGGEKLFF
TRBV6-5,-,TRBJ1-6,TRBD1,TGTGCCAGCAGTTCGGACAGGAGCTCCTATAATTCACCCCTCCACTTT,CASSSDRSSYNSPLHF
TRBV19,-,TRBJ2-7,TRBD1,TGTGCCAGTAGTCCGACAGGGGGCTACGAGCAGTACTTC,CASSPTGGYEQYF
TRBV9,-,TRBJ2-3,-,TGTGCCAGCAGCGTAGTGTCTTCCACAGATACGCAGTATTTT,CASSVVSSTDTQYF
TRBV30,-,TRBJ2-1,-,TGTGCCTGGTCGCGGGACTCCTACAATGAGCAGTTCTTC,CAWSRDSYNEQFF
TRBV10-3,-,TRBJ1-6,-,TGTGCCATCAGCCCACAGGGTCCTAATTCACCCCTCCACTTT,CAISPQGPNSPLHF
TRBV19,-,TRBJ1-2,-,TGTGCCAGTAGTATAGGCCACCGGAGGGGCTACACCTTC,CASSIGHRRGYTF
TRBV5-8,-,TRBJ2-4,-,TGTGCCAGCAGCTTCGGGCAGCCCCTAGCCAAAAACATTCAGTACTTC,CASSFGQPLAKNIQYF
TRBV27,-,TRBJ1-5,-,TGTGCCAGCAGTTGGGTTGGTTGGGACCTAGCCAATCAGCCCCAGCATTTT,CASSWVGWDLANQPQHF
TRBV19,-,TRBJ2-5,-,TGTGCCAGTAGTCCGAGAGTCGGCACCTTCGGGGAGACCCAGTACTTC,CASSPRVGTFGETQYF
TRBV2,-,TRBJ1-5,-,TGTGCCAGCAGTCGTGACAACAATCAGCCCCAGCATTTT,CASSRDNNQPQHF
TRBV9,-,TRBJ2-2,TRBD1,TGTGCCAGCAGCGTAGAGGGGGCCGTCGGGGAGCTGTTTTTT,CASSVEGAVGELFF
TRBV7-9,-,TRBJ2-5,-,TGTGCCAGCAGCTTCAACCAAGAGACCCAGTACTTC,CASSFNQETQYF
TRBV4-1,-,TRBJ2-3,-,TGCGCCAGCAGCCAAGGATCCAGGTACACAGATACGCAGTATTTT,CASSQGSRYTDTQYF
TRBV7-2,-,TRBJ2-2,-,TGTGCCAGCAGCTTAGCGAGGAACACCGGGGAGCTGTTTTTT,CASSLARNTGELFF
TRBV11-3,-,TRBJ2-5,-,TGTGCCAGCAGCCAAGGGGCTAGCCGGGGGGAGACCCAGTACTTC,CASSQGASRGETQYF
TRBV27,-,TRBJ2-2,-,TGTGCCAGCAGTTTATCGCCTTTGGGGGCAACCGGGGAGCTGTTTTTT,CASSLSPLGATGELFF
TRBV7-2,-,TRBJ1-4,-,TGTGCCAGCAGCTTAGCGCCGGGCGGGGGTGAAAAACTGTTTTTT,CASSLAPGGGEKLFF
TRBV2,-,TRBJ1-1,-,TGTGCCAGCAGTGTCGGGGGAGGGACAATTAACACTGAAGCTTTCTTT,CASSVGGGTINTEAFF
TRBV7-9,-,TRBJ1-2,-,TGTGCCAGCAGCTTAACGACGGAAAGGCCCCCGATCTTC,CASSLTTERPPIF
TRBV7-9,once,TRBJ1-5,-,TGTGCCAGCAGCTTAGAGGCAGCTAGCAATCAGCCCCAGCATTTT,CASSLEAASNQPQHF
TRBV5-1,-,TRBJ2-1,TRBD2,TGCGCCAGCAGCCCTCGGGGGGGTACCCAATACAATGAGCAGTTCTTC,CASSPRGGTQYNEQFF
TRBV6-5,few,TRBJ1-2,-,TGTGCCAGCAGTCCGGACAGTTTCTATGGCTACACCTTC,CASSPDSFYGYTF
TRBV6-5,-,TRBJ1-5,-,TGTGCCAGCAGCCCAGCGGGGGCTGGAAATCAGCCCCAGCATTTT,CASSPAGAGNQPQHF
TRBV5-5,-,TRBJ2-3,TRBD2,TGTGCCAGCAGCTTGGGGCCTAGCGGGAGTACGACAGATACGCAGTATTTT,CASSLGPSGSTTDTQYF
TRBV6-1,-,TRBJ2-3,TRBD1,TGTGCCAGCACCCGACAGGGCTTTAGCACAGATACGCAGTATTTT,CASTRQGFSTDTQYF